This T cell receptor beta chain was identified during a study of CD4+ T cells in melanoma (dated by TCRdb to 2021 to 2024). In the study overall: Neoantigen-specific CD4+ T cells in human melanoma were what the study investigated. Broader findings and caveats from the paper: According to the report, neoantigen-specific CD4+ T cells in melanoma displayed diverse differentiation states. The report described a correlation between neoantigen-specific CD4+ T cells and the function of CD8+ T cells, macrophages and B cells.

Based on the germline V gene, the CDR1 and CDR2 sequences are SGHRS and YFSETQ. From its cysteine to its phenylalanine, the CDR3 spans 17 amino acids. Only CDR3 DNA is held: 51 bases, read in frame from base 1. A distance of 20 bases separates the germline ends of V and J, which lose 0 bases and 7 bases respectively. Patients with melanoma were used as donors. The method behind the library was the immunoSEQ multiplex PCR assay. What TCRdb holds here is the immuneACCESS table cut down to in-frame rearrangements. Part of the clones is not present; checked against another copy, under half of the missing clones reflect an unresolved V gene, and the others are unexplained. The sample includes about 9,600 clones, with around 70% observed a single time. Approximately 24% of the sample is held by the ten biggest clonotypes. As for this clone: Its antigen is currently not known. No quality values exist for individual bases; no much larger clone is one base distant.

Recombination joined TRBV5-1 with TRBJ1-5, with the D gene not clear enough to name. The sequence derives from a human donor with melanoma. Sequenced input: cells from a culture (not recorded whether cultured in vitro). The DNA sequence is TGCGCCAGCAGCTTGGTTCTTAGGCCAGGTAATCTACAGCCCCAGCATTTT. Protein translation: CASSLVLRPGNLQPQHF.